The 17 T cell receptor beta chains below were found in one sample sequenced in a study of OX40 agonist ivuxolimab in advanced cancers. The library was produced with the immunoSEQ multiplex PCR assay. TCRdb took over this immuneACCESS table, retaining in-frame rearrangements with V and J assigned. Such tables are incomplete; in checked studies, under half of the missing clones stem from an unresolved V gene, and the remainder is unexplained. Present in this sample are 90,000 to 120,000 clones, 75% to 95% of which were seen just once. Roughly 1.3% of the sample lies in the top ten. The specimen comprised CD4+ or CD8+ T cells sorted from blood, sampled in a trial of the OX40 agonist ivuxolimab. These receptors came from an adult with an advanced solid tumor such as melanoma, head and neck, liver or kidney cancer.

This chain joins TRBV2 and TRBJ2-1; 15 bases agree with TRBD2. CDR1 SNHLY and CDR2 FYNNEI come from the germline V gene. The CDR3 consists of 17 residues. Losses at the gene ends were 3 bases for V and 2 bases for J; bases not matched to a gene: 2. CDR3 in DNA: TGTGCCAGCAGTGACGGGACTAGCGGGAGGACCTACAATGAGCAGTTCTTC. Amino acids: CASSDGTSGRTYNEQFF.

The chain joins TRBV5-1 to TRBJ1-5; D is unclear. The CDR3 has 14 residues. With 0 bases removed from V and 6 bases from J, the gap between germline ends came to 10 bases. CDR1 and CDR2 (germline): SGHRS, YFSETQ. The CDR3 spells CASSLDGLAQPQHF. The CDR3 bases are TGCGCCAGCAGCTTGGACGGGCTCGCTCAGCCCCAGCATTTT.

The rearrangement uses TRBV12-5 and TRBJ2-1; 7 positions agree with TRBD1. CDR1 and CDR2 (germline): LGHNT, FRNRAP. CDR3 length: 17 amino acids. J lost 2 bases, V lost 0 bases, and 7 bases had no gene match. The CDR3 DNA reads TGTGCTAGTGGTTTGGTACGAGGACAGGAGGCCTACAATGAGCAGTTCTTC. It is translated as CASGLVRGQEAYNEQFF.

This clone came up a few times. The chain combines TRBV9 with TRBJ1-3; TRBD1 matches 7 bases. The CDR3 is 15 amino acids. Germline V gene data show CDR1 as SGDLS and CDR2 as YYNGEE. J gave up 4 bases and V 0 bases, and 4 bases lay outside the gene matches. Written as DNA, the CDR3 is TGTGCCAGCAGCGTAGTGGGGACAGCCGGAAACACCATATATTTT. This gives the protein CASSVVGTAGNTIYF.

The V gene is TRBV19, the J gene TRBJ2-7, with D hard to call. The ends were cut back, 8 bases at V and 0 bases at J, with 11 bases in the middle. Germline loops: CDR1 LNHDA, CDR2 SQIVND (reference sequence). The CDR3 totals 13 residues. The CDR3 region is CASHGPSSYEQYF. The CDR3 DNA is TGTGCCAGTCATGGCCCAAGCTCCTACGAGCAGTACTTC. The variable domain in full, completed from reference TRBV19 and TRBJ2-7, reads DGGITQSPKYLFRKEGQNVTLSCEQNLNHDAMYWYRQDPGQGLRLIYYSQIVNDFQKGDIAEGYSVSREKKESFPLTVTSAQKNPTAFYLCASHGPSSYEQYFGPGTRLTVT.

This clone has just one count. The chain has TRBV7-6 and TRBJ1-1, with D hard to call. Germline V gene sequence: CDR1 SGHVS, CDR2 FNYEAQ. V was trimmed by 3 bases and J by 2 bases, leaving 16 bases between them. This CDR3 is 16 amino acids long. CDR3 coding DNA: TGTGCCAGCAGCTTGAAAACGCCACCGATTAACACTGAAGCTTTCTTT. It is translated as CASSLKTPPINTEAFF.

The V and J genes are TRBV30 and TRBJ1-5; no clear D gene. Germline V CDR1 and CDR2: GTSNPN, SVGIG (reference sequence). The CDR3 is 13 amino acids. V lost 2 bases and J 3 bases, leaving 8 bases between the germline ends. CDR3 bases: TGTGCCTGGAGTCCCGGTTTCAATCAGCCCCAGCATTTT. Protein sequence: CAWSPGFNQPQHF.

This clone was recorded only once. The rearrangement links TRBV19 to TRBJ2-7, with 10 bases aligning to TRBD2. V lost 5 bases to trimming and J lost 4 bases; unmatched junction nucleotides: 5. Germline CDR1 LNHDA, CDR2 SQIVND (reference sequence). The CDR3 extends over 14 amino acids. CDR3 sequence: CASSLGSGRYEQYF. The CDR3 region has the DNA TGTGCCAGTAGTCTCGGTAGCGGGAGGTACGAGCAGTACTTC.

This clone occurred a few times. V and J are TRBV18 and TRBJ2-1; D is perhaps TRBD2 (5 bases). There are 13 residues in the CDR3. V shed 4 bases and J shed 7 bases, with 11 bases lying between them. Germline V gene lookup returns CDR1 KGHSH and CDR2 LQKENI. CDR3 in DNA: TGTGCCAGCTCACGGGTGGAGGCTAATGAGCAGTTCTTC. Amino acid sequence: CASSRVEANEQFF.

The CDR3 loop reads CAISESDRGNQPQHF. The CDR3 DNA sequence: TGTGCCATCAGTGAGTCTGACAGGGGCAATCAGCCCCAGCATTTT. The chain couples TRBV10-3 to TRBJ1-5; 7 bases map to TRBD1. J gave up 2 bases and V 0 bases, and 1 base lay outside the gene matches. CDR3 size: 15 residues. Germline V gene sequence: CDR1 ENHRY, CDR2 SYGVKD.

This sequence joins TRBV18 and TRBJ2-7; 7 bases are a match to TRBD1. J was trimmed by 2 bases and V by 0 bases; bases with no gene match: 4. CDR3 length: 15 residues. CDR1 and CDR2 from the germline V gene are KGHSH and LQKENI. The CDR3: CASSPPNRGAYEQYF. The CDR3 DNA reads as TGTGCCAGCTCACCACCGAACAGGGGAGCCTACGAGCAGTACTTC.

The chain combines TRBV7-9 with TRBJ1-1, with 12 bases that match TRBD1. Germline V gene lookup returns CDR1 SEHNR and CDR2 FQNEAQ (reference sequence). V lost 8 bases to trimming and J lost 0 bases; unmatched junction nucleotides: 10. The CDR3 totals 17 residues. CDR3 amino acids: CASSGTGGFGVNTEAFF. CDR3 nucleotides: TGTGCCAGCTCAGGGACAGGGGGCTTTGGTGTGAACACTGAAGCTTTCTTT.

This chain connects TRBV29-1 to TRBJ2-7; D unresolved. V was clipped by 2 bases and J by 0 bases, with 5 bases between them. Germline CDR1 is SQVTM and CDR2 is ANQGSEA. The CDR3 is 12 residues long. CDR3: CSVETVSYEQYF. The CDR3 DNA sequence: TGCAGCGTTGAAACTGTCTCCTACGAGCAGTACTTC.

The J gene is TRBJ2-4, the V gene TRBV7-2, with unresolved D. From germline, CDR1 is SGHTA and CDR2 FQGNSA. V dropped 1 base and J dropped 5 bases, with 3 bases sitting between them. There are 12 residues in the CDR3. This CDR3 is CASSLDQNIQYF. CDR3 bases: TGTGCCAGCAGCTTAGACCAAAACATTCAGTACTTC.

V and J are TRBV7-2 and TRBJ1-1; 8 bases line up with TRBD1. The germline gives CDR1 SGHTA, CDR2 FQGNSA. The CDR3 covers 15 residues. V lost 4 bases, J lost 1 base, and 5 bases stayed unmatched. CDR3 region: CASSSDRGTNTEAFF. The CDR3 DNA sequence: TGTGCCAGCAGCTCCGACAGGGGAACGAACACTGAAGCTTTCTTT.

V and J are TRBV2 and TRBJ2-3; unclear D gene. Trimming removed 11 bases from V and 1 base from J, with 22 bases in between. The V gene's germline CDR1 is SNHLY and CDR2 FYNNEI. CDR3 length equals 16 residues. DNA for the CDR3: TGTGCCTCTCTCGGAGCCTCGACCCCGGGCACAGATACGCAGTATTTT. Translated: CASLGASTPGTDTQYF.

The chain couples TRBV5-5 to TRBJ1-2; D is undetermined. Germline V lookup: CDR1 SGHKS, CDR2 YYEKEE (reference sequence). CDR3 length: 15 amino acids. The germline V and J ends were trimmed by 2 bases and 0 bases, with 11 bases remaining between them. The CDR3 spells CASSFLNTANYGYTF. In DNA form, the CDR3 reads TGTGCCAGCAGCTTCCTTAACACCGCTAACTATGGCTACACCTTC.